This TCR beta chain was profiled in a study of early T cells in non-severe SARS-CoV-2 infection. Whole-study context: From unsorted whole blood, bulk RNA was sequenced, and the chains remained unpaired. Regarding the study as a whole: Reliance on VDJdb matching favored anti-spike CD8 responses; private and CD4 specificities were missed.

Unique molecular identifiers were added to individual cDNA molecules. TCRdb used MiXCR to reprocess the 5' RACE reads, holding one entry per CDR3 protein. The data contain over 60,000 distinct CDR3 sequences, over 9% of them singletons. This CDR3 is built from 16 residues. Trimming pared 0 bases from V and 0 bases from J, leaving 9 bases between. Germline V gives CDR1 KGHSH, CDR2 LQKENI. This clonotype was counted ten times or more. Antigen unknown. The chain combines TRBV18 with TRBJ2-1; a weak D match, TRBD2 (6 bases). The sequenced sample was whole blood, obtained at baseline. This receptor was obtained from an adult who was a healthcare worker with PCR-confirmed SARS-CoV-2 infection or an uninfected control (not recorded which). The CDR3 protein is CASSPPAGSSYNEQFF. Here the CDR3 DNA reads TGTGCCAGCTCACCACCGGCCGGGAGCTCCTACAATGAGCAGTTCTTC.